This T cell receptor beta chain emerged from a study of blood T cell repertoires in COVID-19. The Seattle patients, enrolled during active infection, were followed longitudinally. In the authors' methods: By means of reference gene primer amplification, nucleated cell counts were estimated. Here immunoSEQ multiplex PCR was the method, and the copy in TCRdb shows in-frame clones only, minus some. V and J calls plus clone size are reproduced from that table; the DNA served to infer D and trimming. The table records more than 300,000 clones, about 87% of them present only once. Trimming at V came to 5 bases and at J to 7 bases, leaving 8 bases not matched to a gene. The CDR3 consists of 16 residues. Germline values: CDR1 LNHNV, CDR2 YYDKDF (reference sequence).

This sequence joins TRBV15 and TRBJ2-2; 12 bases align to TRBD2. Sequenced sample: peripheral blood. The sequence was obtained from a woman aged 25 to 39 with COVID-19, enrolled during active disease. The CDR3 region is CATSDLAGGPGGELFF. The CDR3 coding sequence is TGTGCCACCAGCGACCTAGCGGGGGGGCCTGGCGGGGAGCTGTTTTTT.